This T cell receptor (beta chain) stems from a study of T-cell reconstitution after alpha-beta-depleted transplantation in children (dated by TCRdb to 2016 to 2017). Regarding the complete study: T-cell immune reconstitution after TCRalphabeta/CD19-depleted allogeneic hematopoietic cell transplantation in children was quantitatively tracked in the study by means of TCR repertoire profiling.

Libraries came from PCR. Sequencer: Illumina HiSeq 2500. TCR library preparation used molecular barcoding, with unique molecular identifiers applied to normalize quantification of the TCRbeta repertoire. The raw public reads went through TCRdb reprocessing: fastp at Q25, MiXCR clone calling, in-frame beta chains kept. Each CDR3 protein appears once, grouped with its most common genes and DNA. Within this sample are 420,000 or so distinct CDR3 sequences, with approximately 10% of them counted one time only. In total, the top ten clones hold roughly 5.1% of the sample. V drops 4 bases and J drops 8 bases, leaving 13 bases in between. The germline V gene yields SGDLS for CDR1 and YYNGEE for CDR2. From its cysteine to its phenylalanine, the CDR3 spans 13 amino acids. Only the CDR3 region is kept as DNA, spanning 39 bases read in frame from base 1. This clonotype came up many times. No cognate antigen has been identified for it. Per-nucleotide qualities are absent, and no much larger clonotype sits a single base away.

The chain is assembled from TRBV9 and TRBJ1-3; possibly the D gene is TRBD1, per 5 matching bases. The origin of this receptor is a human donor who donated a stem cell graft to a child with acute myeloid leukemia. This specimen consisted of PBMCs from the stem cell graft donor, obtained from the stem cell graft. The DNA is TGTGCCAGCAGCCGACCAGGGAGGGACACCATATATTTT. This is translated as CASSRPGRDTIYF.